The clone carrying this T cell receptor beta chain was seen a handful of times. Its antigen is still unknown. Germline CDR1 and CDR2: DFQATT and SNEGSKA (reference sequence). V lost 5 bases and J lost 0; bases outside the gene matches: 9. The CDR3 sequence is 16 residues long. The data belong to a study of response to subunit inactivated influenza vaccine. Findings of the study overall: New T cells are recruited in small numbers by each seasonal influenza vaccination, according to the authors' suggestion.

TCRdb re-derived calls from the RT-PCR reads in MiXCR, one entry per CDR3 protein. The sample lists more than 700,000 distinct CDR3 sequences; roughly 20% were seen once. This receptor was identified in a man aged 45-60 years who received an inactivated influenza vaccine. The chain is built from TRBV20-1 and TRBJ2-1; 8 bases agree with TRBD1. The input for sequencing was PBMCs from blood, taken 4 to 6 days after vaccination. CDR3 in amino acids: CSAPDRGSSSYNEQFF. The CDR3 coding sequence is TGCAGTGCTCCTGACAGGGGCAGTAGCTCCTACAATGAGCAGTTCTTC.